This T cell receptor beta chain emerged from a study of PD-L1 blockade in urothelial cancer. Study overall: Analysis of the blood was performed 3 weeks (second dose) and 6 weeks after treatment start. Study observations and caveats: At the 3-week point, tumor-associated blood clones expanded more in durable-benefit patients.

Produced via immunoSEQ multiplex PCR; TCRdb's table is partial and in-frame only. Among under 80,000 clones listed, 75% to 85% were seen once. A remark on this clone: Its target is unknown.

The time point here: pretreatment peripheral blood. Patients yielded 1 to 8 samples each, pretreatment and on-treatment. The clonotype originates from a man aged 65 to 79 with urothelial cancer. The sequencing used PBMCs, collected around atezolizumab (anti-PD-L1) treatment.

This CDR3 reads CASLGGGLVAFF. The CDR3 region has the DNA TGTGCCAGCTTGGGGGGGGGATTGGTAGCTTTCTTT. The V gene is TRBV6-7, the J gene TRBJ1-1; D might be TRBD1 (5 bases). TRBV6-7 qualifies as an ORF whose function is uncertain. The CDR3 is 12 residues long. The ends were cut back, 8 bases at V and 10 bases at J, with 17 bases in the middle.